A selection of T cell receptor beta chains follows, all from one sample in a study of CD8+ T cells in alopecia areata. Data came from immunoSEQ multiplex PCR; TCRdb stores just in-frame clones and leaves some out. The table lists 200,000 or so clones, 58% of them singletons, with roughly 5% in the top ten. The sequencing used CD4+ T cells sorted from blood, collected at week 24, from a patient treated with tofacitinib. The receptors here all came from a human donor with alopecia areata. Each CDR3 is given with its conserved first and last residue. The D gene is left open where the match is weak. Clone size is stated in some rows and not others, as once, few, many or a class when expanded.

cdr3_nt	cdr3_aa	d_call	v_call	j_call	clone_size
TGCGCCAGCAGTCAATCCGGACAGGATGGCTACGAGCAGTACTTC	CASSQSGQDGYEQYF	TRBD1	TRBV23-1	TRBJ2-7	NA
TGTGCCAGCAGTGAGATCGCAGCCTACAATGAGCAGTTCTTC	CASSEIAAYNEQFF	NA	TRBV6-1	TRBJ2-1	NA
TGTGCCAGCAGCGGGGCCACAGTAAGGAATCAGCCCCAGCATTTT	CASSGATVRNQPQHF	NA	TRBV7-2	TRBJ1-5	few
TGTGCCAGCAGTGATAGGTACAGACCCTACGAGCAGTACTTC	CASSDRYRPYEQYF	NA	TRBV2	TRBJ2-7	NA
TGCGCCAGCAGCCCGGGACCATCATCGAACACAGATACGCAGTATTTT	CASSPGPSSNTDTQYF	NA	TRBV4-3	TRBJ2-3	NA
TGCGCCAGCAGCGAGCGGGAGGCCCGCACAGATACGCAGTATTTT	CASSEREARTDTQYF	TRBD2	TRBV4-1	TRBJ2-3	few
TGTGCCAGCAGTTTAGGGGGAGGGCACACTGAAGCTTTCTTT	CASSLGGGHTEAFF	NA	TRBV28	TRBJ1-1	NA
TGTGCCAGCAGCGTAGAACTAGCTGCACCCCCCTACGAGCAGTACTTC	CASSVELAAPPYEQYF	NA	TRBV9	TRBJ2-7	NA
TGTGCCAGCAGTTTTCCTACGCAGTATTTT	CASSFPTQYF	NA	TRBV2	TRBJ2-3	few
TGCAGCGTAAGCGGGAGGGTGGTGACAGATACGCAGTATTTT	CSVSGRVVTDTQYF	TRBD2	TRBV29-1	TRBJ2-3	NA
TGTGCCAGCAGGGGACGGACAGGGGGCGGAACTGAAGCTTTCTTT	CASRGRTGGGTEAFF	TRBD1	TRBV2	TRBJ1-1	few
TGTGCCAGCAGTTACGCGGGGTGGGGGTTCGGTCAGCCCCAGCATTTT	CASSYAGWGFGQPQHF	NA	TRBV6-6	TRBJ1-5	NA
TGTGCCACCAGCCAGGTGCAGGGGGCGCGCTATGAGCAGTTCTTC	CATSQVQGARYEQFF	TRBD1	TRBV15	TRBJ2-1	once
TGCGCCAGCAGCCAAGGAGGGGCGGAGCTAAGGAGAGCGGAAGCAGATACGCAGTATTTT	CASSQGGAELRRAEADTQYF	NA	TRBV4-1	TRBJ2-3	NA
TGTGCCAGCAGCTTACGGGTTCGCGGGACTAGCGGGAGGGAGAGCTCCTACAATGAGCAGTTCTTC	CASSLRVRGTSGRESSYNEQFF	TRBD2	TRBV9	TRBJ2-1	NA
TGTGCCAGCAGCTTAGTGGGACAGGGGGGCAATGAGCAGTTCTTC	CASSLVGQGGNEQFF	TRBD1	TRBV7-2	TRBJ2-1	few
TGTGCCAGCAGCGGACCGATCCAAGAGACCCAGTACTTC	CASSGPIQETQYF	NA	TRBV28	TRBJ2-5	few
TGTGCCCTTGGGTACACCGGGGAGCTGTTTTTT	CALGYTGELFF	NA	TRBV30	TRBJ2-2	NA
TGTGCCATCGGGGGACAGCCCTCGGGACCCTCGAACACTGAAGCTTTCTTT	CAIGGQPSGPSNTEAFF	TRBD1	TRBV10-3	TRBJ1-1	NA
TGCAGCGTTGAACAGGGTGTAGCTTTCTTT	CSVEQGVAFF	NA	TRBV29-1	TRBJ1-1	few
TGCGCCAGCAGCTTGGAGGGGGGAGAGACCCAGTACTTC	CASSLEGGETQYF	NA	TRBV5-1	TRBJ2-5	NA
TGTGCCAGCAGCTTGGAAGGACTAGCGACTGGGGCCAACGTCCTGACTTTC	CASSLEGLATGANVLTF	TRBD2	TRBV5-6	TRBJ2-6	NA
TGCGCCAGCAGCTTGTGGGGGGGCGGCACTGAAGCTTTCTTT	CASSLWGGGTEAFF	NA	TRBV5-1	TRBJ1-1	NA
TGCAGCGTTGAGGTCACCTCCTACGAGCAGTACTTC	CSVEVTSYEQYF	NA	TRBV29-1	TRBJ2-7	NA
TGTGCCAGCAGTTCCTACATCGGGACTAGCGTAACAGAGACCCAGTACTTC	CASSSYIGTSVTETQYF	TRBD2	TRBV27	TRBJ2-5	NA
TGTGCCACCCAGAACGGGGGGCACACCGGGGAGCTGTTTTTT	CATQNGGHTGELFF	NA	TRBV5-4	TRBJ2-2	NA
TGCGCCAGCAGCCAAGGACTAGCGGAGCACCAAGAGACCCAGTACTTC	CASSQGLAEHQETQYF	TRBD2	TRBV4-3	TRBJ2-5	NA
TGTGCCAGCAGTGAATTCACGGAACCCTACGAGCAGTACTTC	CASSEFTEPYEQYF	NA	TRBV25-1	TRBJ2-7	NA